A selection of T cell receptor beta chains follows, all from one sample in a study of T cell responses to AZD1222 COVID-19 vaccine. TCRdb keeps only in-frame clones here, not all; method: immunoSEQ multiplex PCR. The table lists more than 60,000 clones, roughly nine tenths of them singletons. This specimen was peripheral blood, taken on day 0 of AZD1222 vaccination. All receptors come from an adult in good health. Each CDR3 is given with its conserved first and last residue. The D gene is left open where the match is weak. Expanded clones get a size class; other rows say once, few or many, or leave the size out.

-	19	TRBV6-2/TRBV6-3	TRBJ2-6	-	CASSLHGGGITAGANVLTF	TGTGCCAGCAGCTTACATGGTGGGGGAATAACAGCTGGGGCCAACGTCCTGACTTTC
-	12	TRBV6-2/TRBV6-3	TRBJ1-2	-	CASSPVGYGYTF	TGTGCCAGCAGCCCGGTGGGCTATGGCTACACCTTC
-	14	TRBV7-9	TRBJ1-1	-	CASSSGPRWTEAFF	TGTGCCAGCAGCTCTGGCCCTCGCTGGACTGAAGCTTTCTTT
-	14	TRBV11-2	TRBJ1-5	few	CASSLDPSGQPQHF	TGTGCCAGCAGCTTAGATCCGTCCGGGCAGCCCCAGCATTTT
-	14	TRBV3-1/TRBV3-2	TRBJ1-2	-	CASSLQQGPGGYTF	TGTGCCAGCAGCCTCCAGCAGGGACCTGGGGGCTACACCTTC
-	12	TRBV28	TRBJ1-1	-	CASTLTHTEAFF	TGTGCCAGCACACTGACGCACACTGAAGCTTTCTTT
-	15	TRBV7-2	TRBJ1-6	-	CASSLARAGSSPLHF	TGTGCCAGCAGCTTAGCTAGGGCAGGGAGTTCACCCCTCCACTTT
-	11	TRBV29-1	TRBJ2-4	-	CSVGTANIQYF	TGCAGCGTTGGCACAGCAAACATTCAGTACTTC
-	11	TRBV28	TRBJ2-3	-	CASSSVVTQYF	TGTGCCAGCAGCTCGGTGGTTACGCAGTATTTT
-	17	TRBV7-3	TRBJ2-3	-	CASSLGVGLAHTDTQYF	TGTGCCAGCAGCTTAGGCGTGGGGCTAGCGCACACAGATACGCAGTATTTT
-	14	TRBV7-2	TRBJ1-5	once	CASSLATSNQPQHF	TGTGCCAGCAGCTTAGCGACCTCCAATCAGCCCCAGCATTTT
-	13	TRBV5-4	TRBJ1-2	-	CASSISGTRGYTF	TGTGCCAGCAGCATCTCCGGGACACGGGGCTACACCTTC
-	15	TRBV7-8	TRBJ1-2	-	CASSLEGRVAYGYTF	TGTGCCAGCAGCTTAGAGGGCAGGGTTGCCTATGGCTACACCTTC
-	11	TRBV28	TRBJ1-1	-	CASTLQSEAFF	TGTGCCAGCACATTACAGTCCGAAGCTTTCTTT
-	14	TRBV30	TRBJ2-1	-	CAWSKSSAGNEQFF	TGTGCCTGGAGTAAGTCAAGTGCGGGCAATGAGCAGTTCTTC
-	16	TRBV14	TRBJ2-1	few	CASSQERGLPHNEQFF	TGTGCCAGCAGCCAAGAGCGCGGACTACCGCACAATGAGCAGTTCTTC
TRBD1	14	TRBV6-5	TRBJ1-1	-	CASSYEGANTEAFF	TGTGCCAGCAGTTATGAGGGGGCGAACACTGAAGCTTTCTTT
TRBD2	14	TRBV7-2	TRBJ2-5	-	CASSSSGRGETQYF	TGTGCCAGCAGCTCATCCGGGAGGGGAGAGACCCAGTACTTC
-	15	TRBV5-1	TRBJ1-3	-	CASSLGSGPFVTIYF	TGCGCCAGCAGCTTGGGGTCAGGGCCGTTCGTCACCATATATTTT
-	13	TRBV9	TRBJ1-1	-	CASSVGAGREAFF	TGTGCCAGCAGCGTAGGAGCAGGGCGTGAAGCTTTCTTT
TRBD1	16	TRBV5-1	TRBJ1-1	once	CASSIRTGRSNTEAFF	TGCGCCAGCAGCATTAGGACAGGTAGATCTAACACTGAAGCTTTCTTT
TRBD1	14	TRBV5-1	TRBJ2-1	-	CASSSWTGGNEQFF	TGCGCCAGCAGCTCTTGGACAGGGGGCAATGAGCAGTTCTTC
TRBD2	21	TRBV19	TRBJ2-1	-	CASSTDLYSGGSISSYNEQFF	TGTGCCAGTAGTACCGATCTTTATTCGGGCGGGAGTATCTCATCCTACAATGAGCAGTTCTTC
-	16	TRBV6-2/TRBV6-3	TRBJ2-3	few	CASSPPWGSSTDTQYF	TGTGCCAGCAGCCCTCCTTGGGGGAGTAGCACAGATACGCAGTATTTT
TRBD1	15	TRBV14	TRBJ1-3	-	CASTGQGARGNTIYF	TGTGCCAGCACGGGACAGGGGGCGCGGGGGAACACCATATATTTT
TRBD1	13	TRBV13	TRBJ1-1	-	CASGTGAWTEAFF	TGTGCCAGCGGGACAGGGGCCTGGACTGAAGCTTTCTTT
-	14	TRBV15	TRBJ1-1	-	CATAGGGQNTEAFF	TGTGCCACCGCTGGGGGGGGGCAGAACACTGAAGCTTTCTTT
-	14	TRBV14	TRBJ2-4	-	CASSQGGGSNIQYF	TGTGCCAGCAGCCAGGGTGGGGGATCAAACATTCAGTACTTC
TRBD2	16	TRBV7-9	TRBJ2-7	-	CASSNHRLAGAYEQYF	TGTGCCAGCAGTAACCATAGACTAGCGGGAGCCTACGAGCAGTACTTC
TRBD1	13	TRBV7-2	TRBJ1-5	-	CASSSGQAQPQHF	TGTGCCAGCAGCTCAGGACAGGCCCAGCCCCAGCATTTT